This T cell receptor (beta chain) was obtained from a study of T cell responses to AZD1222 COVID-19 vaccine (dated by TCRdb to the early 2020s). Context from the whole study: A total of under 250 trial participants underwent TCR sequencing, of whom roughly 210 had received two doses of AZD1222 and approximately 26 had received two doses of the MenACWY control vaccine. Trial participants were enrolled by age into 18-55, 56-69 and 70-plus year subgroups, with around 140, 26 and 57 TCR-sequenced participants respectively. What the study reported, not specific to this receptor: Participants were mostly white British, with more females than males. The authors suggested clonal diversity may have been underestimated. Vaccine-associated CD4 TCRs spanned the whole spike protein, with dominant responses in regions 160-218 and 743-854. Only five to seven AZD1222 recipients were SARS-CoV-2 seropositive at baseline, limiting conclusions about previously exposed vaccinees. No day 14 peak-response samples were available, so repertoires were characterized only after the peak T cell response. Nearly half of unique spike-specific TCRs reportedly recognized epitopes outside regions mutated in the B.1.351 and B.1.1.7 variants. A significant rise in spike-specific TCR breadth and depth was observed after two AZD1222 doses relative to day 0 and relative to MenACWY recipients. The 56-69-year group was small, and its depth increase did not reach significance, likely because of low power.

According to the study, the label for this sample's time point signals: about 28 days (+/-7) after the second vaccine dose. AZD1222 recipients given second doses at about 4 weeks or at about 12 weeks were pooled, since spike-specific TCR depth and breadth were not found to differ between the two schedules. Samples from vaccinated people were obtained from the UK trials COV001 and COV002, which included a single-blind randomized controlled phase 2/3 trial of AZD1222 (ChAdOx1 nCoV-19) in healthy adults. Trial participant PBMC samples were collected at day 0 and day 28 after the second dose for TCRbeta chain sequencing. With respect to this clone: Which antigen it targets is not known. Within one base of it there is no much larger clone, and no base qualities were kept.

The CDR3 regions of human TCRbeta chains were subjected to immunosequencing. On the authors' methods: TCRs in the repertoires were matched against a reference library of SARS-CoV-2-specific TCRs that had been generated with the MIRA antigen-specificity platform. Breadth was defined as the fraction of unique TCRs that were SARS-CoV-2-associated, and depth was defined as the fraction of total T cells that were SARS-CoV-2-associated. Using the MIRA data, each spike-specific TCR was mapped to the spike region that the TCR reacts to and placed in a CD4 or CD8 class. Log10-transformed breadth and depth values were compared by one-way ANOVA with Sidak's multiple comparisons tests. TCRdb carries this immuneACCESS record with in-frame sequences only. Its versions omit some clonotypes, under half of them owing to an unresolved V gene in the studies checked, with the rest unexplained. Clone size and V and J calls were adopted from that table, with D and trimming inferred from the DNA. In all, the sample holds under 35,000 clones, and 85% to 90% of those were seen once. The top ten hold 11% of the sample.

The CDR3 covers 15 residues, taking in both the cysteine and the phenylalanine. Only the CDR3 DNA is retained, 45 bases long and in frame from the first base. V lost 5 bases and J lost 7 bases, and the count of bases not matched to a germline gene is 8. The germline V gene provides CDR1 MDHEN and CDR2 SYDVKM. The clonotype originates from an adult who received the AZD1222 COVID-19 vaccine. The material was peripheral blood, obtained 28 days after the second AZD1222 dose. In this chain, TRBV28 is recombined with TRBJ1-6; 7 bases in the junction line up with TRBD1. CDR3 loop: CASSAWDSSNSPLHF. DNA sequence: TGTGCCAGCAGTGCCTGGGACAGCAGCAATTCACCCCTCCACTTT. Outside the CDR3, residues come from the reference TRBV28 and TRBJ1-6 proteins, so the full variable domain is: DVKVTQSSRYLVKRTGEKVFLECVQDMDHENMFWYRQDPGLGLRLIYFSYDVKMKEKGDIPEGYSVSREKKERFSLILESASTNQTSMYLCASSAWDSSNSPLHFGNGTRLTVT.